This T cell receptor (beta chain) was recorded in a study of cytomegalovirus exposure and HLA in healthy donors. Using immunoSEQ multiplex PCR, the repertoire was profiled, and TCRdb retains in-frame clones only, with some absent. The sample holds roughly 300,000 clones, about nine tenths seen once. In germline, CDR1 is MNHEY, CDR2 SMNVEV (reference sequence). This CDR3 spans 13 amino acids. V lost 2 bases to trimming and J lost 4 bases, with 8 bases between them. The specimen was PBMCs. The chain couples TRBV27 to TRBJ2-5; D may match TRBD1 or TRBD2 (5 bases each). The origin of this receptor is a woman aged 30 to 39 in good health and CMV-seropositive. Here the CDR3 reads CASSLVGVETQYF. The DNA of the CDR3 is TGTGCCAGCAGTTTAGTGGGGGTAGAGACCCAGTACTTC.